One and the same sample provided the 27 T cell receptor beta chains below, sequenced in a study of kidney transplant recipient with SARS-CoV-2 infection. TCRdb re-called the reads with MiXCR, one entry per CDR3 protein. The sample contains 250,000 or so distinct CDR3 sequences, about 30% of which appear only once. The sequencing here drew on a blood sample, taken at baseline and between days 110 and 120 from a kidney transplant recipient. The receptors derive from a young adult male patient who had COVID-19 and was a kidney transplant recipient. Some T cells may be the graft donor's.

This chain joins TRBV21-1 and TRBJ2-3; the D segment call TRBD2 is taken from the table without a DNA check. TRBV21-1 is given as a pseudogene. The CDR3 runs 17 residues. The CDR3 DNA sequence: TGTGCCAGCAGATGGTACCTAGCTACAGTCATGCAAGATATGCAGTATTTT. Translation: CASRWYLATVMQDMQYF.

This clonotype was counted many times. This chain joins TRBV6-5 and TRBJ2-7; 7 bases are a match to TRBD2. Germline V CDR1 and CDR2: MNHEY, SVGAGI. The CDR3 is 15 residues long. V dropped 11 bases and J dropped 1; count of bases not matched to a gene: 14. The CDR3 here is CALPCGLGRSYEQYV. DNA for the CDR3: TGTGCCTTACCTTGTGGACTAGGTCGGTCCTACGAGCAGTACGTC.

At least ten counts were recorded for this clonotype. The chain uses TRBV2 and TRBJ1-2; D gene unclear. Germline loops: CDR1 SNHLY, CDR2 FYNNEI. V was shortened by 7 bases and J by 7 bases, with 16 bases between the two germline ends. This CDR3 is 13 amino acids long. The CDR3 DNA is TGTGCCAGCACTGAGGTCGGGCAAGCTGGCTACACCTTC. As protein: CASTEVGQAGYTF.

This clonotype appeared many times. This rearrangement joins TRBV25-1 to TRBJ2-7; possible D gene TRBD1, 5 bases. The CDR3 extends over 14 amino acids. Germline-derived CDR1 and CDR2 are MGHDK and SYGVNS. V lost 1 base and J 6 bases, leaving 13 bases between the germline ends. For the CDR3, the DNA is TGTGCCAGCAGTGAATTTAGGGCAGGGCGCGAGCAGTACTTC. It specifies CASSEFRAGREQYF.

Concerning this clonotype: This likely comes from a read error, as the CDR3 has no conserved phenylalanine or tryptophan at its end. The J gene is TRBJ1-2, the V gene TRBV28; D is possibly TRBD1 (6 bases). The germline gives CDR1 MDHEN, CDR2 SYDVKM. This CDR3 contains 13 residues. Trimming pared 2 bases from V and 7 bases from J, leaving 11 bases between. The CDR3 loop is CASSLVGAGGYTL. The CDR3 region has the DNA TGTGCCAGCAGTTTAGTGGGGGCGGGTGGCTACACCCTC.

The rearrangement joins TRBV6-5 to TRBJ2-1; TRBD2 agrees at 8 bases. Germline V CDR1 and CDR2: MNHEY, SVGAGI. CDR3 length: 18 residues. The ends lost 0 bases at V and 0 bases at J; junction bases unmatched: 7. The CDR3 here is CASSYSAGGRFSYNEQFF. CDR3 in DNA: TGTGCCAGCAGTTACTCCGCGGGAGGACGGTTCTCCTACAATGAGCAGTTCTTC.

This clonotype was seen ten or more times. J is TRBJ1-2 and V is TRBV30; D remains ambiguous. The germline V gene has CDR1 GTSNPN and CDR2 SVGIG (reference sequence). Trimming removed 4 bases from V and 4 bases from J, with 22 bases in between. The CDR3 covers 16 residues. CDR3 sequence reads: CAWICRRYRKTYGYTF. The CDR3 DNA reads as TGTGCCTGGATATGTAGGCGTTATAGAAAGACCTATGGCTACACCTTC.

This clonotype was picked up many times. The J gene is TRBJ2-1, the V gene TRBV18; possibly TRBD2 for D (5 bases). The CDR3 is 12 residues long. V lost 2 bases, J lost 10 bases, and 9 bases lay in between. Per the germline V gene, CDR1 is KGHSH and CDR2 is LQKENI. CDR3 amino acids: CASSPVSGEQFF. CDR3 DNA sequence: TGTGCCAGCTCACCAGTTTCGGGGGAGCAGTTCTTC.

In this sample, this clonotype turned up many times. CDR3 nucleotide sequence: TGTGCCAGCAGCCAATTCCTCGGGGGGGGAGAGACCCAGTACTTC. Amino acids: CASSQFLGGGETQYF. V usage is TRBV4-2 and J usage is TRBJ2-5; 8 bases line up with TRBD2. This CDR3 contains 15 residues. Per the germline V gene, CDR1 is LGHNA and CDR2 is YNFKEQ. V shed 2 bases, J shed 4 bases, and the junction held 6 bases outside the gene matches.

This clonotype was recorded many times. The chain joins TRBV20-1 to TRBJ1-6, with D possibly matching TRBD1 (6 bases). The CDR3 totals 13 residues. The germline V and J ends were trimmed by 3 bases and 7 bases, with 10 bases remaining between them. The germline V gene encodes CDR1 DFQATT and CDR2 SNEGSKA (reference sequence). CDR3 sequence: CSARGGSNSPLHF. CDR3 DNA: TGCAGTGCTAGGGGGGGCTCGAATTCACCCCTCCACTTT.

This clonotype has at least ten counts. The gene calls are TRBV11-2 and TRBJ1-2; D not certain. This CDR3 has 17 residues. V gave up 5 bases and J gave up 4 bases, with 23 bases separating them. Germline assignment: CDR1 SGHAT and CDR2 FQNNGV. The CDR3 loop is CASSGRSTSRKTYGYTF. The CDR3 DNA reads TGTGCCAGCAGCGGTCGATCAACAAGCAGAAAGACCTATGGCTACACCTTC.

Many counts were recorded for this clonotype. This sequence joins TRBV28 and TRBJ1-1; a possible D gene is TRBD1 (5 bases). The CDR3 length is 13 residues. Germline CDR1 MDHEN, CDR2 SYDVKM. Between the trimmed V and J ends, which lost 7 bases and 4 bases, there was a span of 13 bases. The CDR3 spells CASTKTVGTEAFF. The CDR3 nucleotides read TGTGCCAGCACCAAGACAGTGGGCACTGAAGCTTTCTTT.

V is TRBV10-1 and J is TRBJ1-2; unclear D gene. With 5 bases removed from V and 4 bases from J, the gap between germline ends came to 23 bases. The germline V gene encodes CDR1 WNHNN and CDR2 SYGVQD (reference sequence). This CDR3 has 17 amino acids. The CDR3 is CASSFNRRSRKTYGYTF. CDR3 bases: TGCGCCAGCAGTTTTAATCGAAGATCGCGAAAGACCTATGGCTACACCTTC.

As concerns this clonotype: This may be a read error, as it is one base from a much larger clone. The chain is built from TRBV11-2 and TRBJ2-1; TRBD1 agrees at 7 bases. Germline CDR1 is SGHAT and CDR2 is FQNNGV. The CDR3 consists of 16 residues. The CDR3 region is CASSSSRGLGYNERFF. The DNA for the CDR3 is TGTGCCAGCAGCTCCTCGAGGGGGCTTGGCTACAATGAGCGGTTCTTC.

This clonotype appeared a single time. Possible read error: a much larger clone is one base away. The chain recombines TRBV12-3 or TRBV12-4 with TRBJ2-5, with no clear D. CDR3 length: 15 residues. With 11 bases removed from V and 2 bases from J, the gap between germline ends came to 21 bases. The CDR3 protein is CAGTVNGVQQETQYF. Written as DNA, the CDR3 is TGTGCCGGCACGGTAAATGGGGTGCAACAAGAGACCCAGTACTTC.

Notes on this clonotype: At one boundary the junction diverges from the germline segment, which might be a read error. The chain uses TRBV7-3 and TRBJ2-1, with 7 bases fitting TRBD2. There are 15 residues in the CDR3. The germline gives CDR1 SGHTA, CDR2 FQGTGA. In nucleotides, the CDR3 is TGTGCCGGCAGCTCTTCCGGACTAGTCGGGAATGAGCAGTTCTTC. It translates to CAGSSSGLVGNEQFF.

This clonotype was recorded many times. The chain recombines TRBV3-1 with TRBJ2-2; D unresolved. This CDR3 contains 18 residues. The germline V gene encodes CDR1 LGHDT and CDR2 YNNKEL (reference sequence). Deletions cut 5 bases from V and 5 bases from J, with 24 bases between. CDR3 in amino acids: CASSSVDPISGLTGELFF. CDR3 in DNA: TGTGCCAGCAGCTCCGTCGATCCCATTTCAGGCTTGACCGGGGAGCTGTTTTTT.

With regard to this clonotype: A single base separates this from a much larger clone, so it may be a read error. This chain uses TRBV2 with TRBJ2-3; no reliable D call. Germline V gene lookup returns CDR1 SNHLY and CDR2 FYNNEI. The CDR3 runs to 14 residues. CDR3 residues: CVSSESLRSDTQYF. The CDR3 DNA reads as TGTGTCAGCAGTGAAAGCCTGAGGTCAGATACGCAGTATTTT.

About this clonotype: Given a much more abundant clone one base away, this may be a read error. This rearrangement joins TRBV7-9 to TRBJ1-4, with a possible D match to TRBD1 (6 bases). Germline-derived CDR1 and CDR2 are SEHNR and FQNEAQ (reference sequence). The CDR3 covers 14 residues. The CDR3 nucleotides read TGTGCCAGCAGCCTGACAGGTTATAATGAAAAACTGCTTTTT. This translates into CASSLTGYNEKLLF.

This clonotype was seen at least ten times. The genes are TRBV21-1 and TRBJ2-1; TRBD2 was called by the table and not checked on the DNA. TRBV21-1 is termed a pseudogene. CDR3 size: 15 residues. In DNA, the CDR3 is TGTGCCAGCACCGGAAGCGGGAGCCGTGGCAATGAGCAGTTCTTC. Translating it yields CASTGSGSRGNEQFF.

At least ten counts were recorded for this clonotype. V and J are TRBV11-2 and TRBJ2-7; TRBD1 is a possible D gene (5 bases). This CDR3 comprises 14 residues. Germline V CDR1 and CDR2: SGHAT, FQNNGV. Deletions cut 2 bases from V and 5 bases from J, with 13 bases between. Written as DNA, the CDR3 is TGTGCCAGCAGCTTATCCTTCCCGACAGACGAGCAGTACTTC. Its translation: CASSLSFPTDEQYF.

This clonotype was recorded many times. J is TRBJ1-6 and V is TRBV6-5; no clear D. This CDR3 region has 14 residues. The V gene lost 5 bases and the J gene lost 6 bases, with 11 bases spanning the gap. The germline V gene encodes CDR1 MNHEY and CDR2 SVGAGI. The CDR3 DNA is TGTGCCAGCAGTCGGGAGTCGGGTAATTCACCCCTCCACTTT. This gives the protein CASSRESGNSPLHF.

This clonotype was counted a single time. Being one base from a much bigger clone, this may be a read error. CDR3 nucleotide sequence: TGTGCCAGCAGCATTCCCCCGGGTAGCGGGAGGGTGGAAACCGGGGAGCTGTTTTTT. Translating it yields CASSIPPGSGRVETGELFF. This chain joins TRBV21-1 and TRBJ2-2; TRBD2, the table's D call, was not compared with the DNA. TRBV21-1 is classified as a pseudogene. This CDR3 has 19 amino acids.

This clonotype appeared a single time. Being one base from a much bigger clone, this may be a read error. V is TRBV20-1 and J is TRBJ1-5; 7 nucleotides line up with TRBD1. Germline V gene lookup returns CDR1 DFQATT and CDR2 SNEGSKA (reference sequence). This CDR3 comprises 13 residues. The CDR3 bases are TGCAGTACTAGAGAGGGGGCCGGTCAGCCCCAGCATTTT. Its translation is CSTREGAGQPQHF.

This clonotype has a count of ten or more. The chain carries TRBV19 and TRBJ2-3; D might be TRBD2 (6 bases). The CDR3 contains 14 residues. V shed 4 bases and J shed 1 base, with 9 bases lying between them. Per germline, CDR1 LNHDA and CDR2 SQIVND (reference sequence). CDR3 in DNA: TGTGCCAGTAGTACCGGGGGTGGCACAGATACGCAGTATTTT. Protein: CASSTGGGTDTQYF.

Many counts were recorded for this clonotype. This sequence joins TRBV4-1 and TRBJ2-2, with TRBD1 matching over 8 bases. After removal of 2 bases from V and 7 bases from J, the junction contained 6 bases not matched to a gene. CDR1 is MGHRA and CDR2 is YSYEKL in the germline V gene. This CDR3 spans 15 amino acids. The CDR3, as DNA: TGCGCCAGCAGCCAACCCGACAGGGGTTTCGGGGAGCTGTTTTTT. Protein product: CASSQPDRGFGELFF.

Regarding this clonotype: A much larger clone differs from this one at a single base, so this may be a read error. V usage is TRBV19 and J usage is TRBJ1-2; TRBD1 is a possible D gene (5 bases). CDR1 and CDR2 from the germline V gene are LNHDA and SQIVND (reference sequence). Trimming removed 5 bases from V and 4 bases from J, with 23 bases in between. The length of the CDR3 is 17 residues. The CDR3 nucleotides read TGTGCCAGTAGTGGTTTGCGGACAAATCGAAGGACCTATGGCTACACCTTC. Translating gives CASSGLRTNRRTYGYTF.